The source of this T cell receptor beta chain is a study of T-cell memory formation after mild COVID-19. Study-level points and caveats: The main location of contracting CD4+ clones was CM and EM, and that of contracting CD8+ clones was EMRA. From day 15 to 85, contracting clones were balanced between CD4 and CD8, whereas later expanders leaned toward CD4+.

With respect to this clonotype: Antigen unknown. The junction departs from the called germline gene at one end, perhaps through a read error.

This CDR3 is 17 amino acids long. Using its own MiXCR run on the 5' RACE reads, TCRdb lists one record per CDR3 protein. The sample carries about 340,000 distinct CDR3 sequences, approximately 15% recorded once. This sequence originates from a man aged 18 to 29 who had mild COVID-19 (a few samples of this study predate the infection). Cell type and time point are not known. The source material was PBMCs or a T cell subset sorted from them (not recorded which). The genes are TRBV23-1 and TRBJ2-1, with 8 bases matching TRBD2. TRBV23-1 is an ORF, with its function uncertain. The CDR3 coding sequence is TGCGCCAGCACCCCCACGGGGGCGGGGGGCCAGAAAAGGGCGGTAGTCTTC. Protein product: CASTPTGAGGQKRAVVF.